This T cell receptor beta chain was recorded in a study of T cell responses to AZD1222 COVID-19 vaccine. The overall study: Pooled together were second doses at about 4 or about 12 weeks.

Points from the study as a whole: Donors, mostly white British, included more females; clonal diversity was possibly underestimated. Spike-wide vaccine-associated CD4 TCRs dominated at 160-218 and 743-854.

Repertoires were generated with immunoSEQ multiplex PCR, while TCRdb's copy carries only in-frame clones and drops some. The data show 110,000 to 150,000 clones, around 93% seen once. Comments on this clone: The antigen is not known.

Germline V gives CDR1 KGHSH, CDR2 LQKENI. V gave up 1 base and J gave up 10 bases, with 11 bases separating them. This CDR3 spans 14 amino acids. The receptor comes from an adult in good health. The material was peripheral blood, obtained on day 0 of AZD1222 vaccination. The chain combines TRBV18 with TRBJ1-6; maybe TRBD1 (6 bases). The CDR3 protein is CASSPQGVESPLHF. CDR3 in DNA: TGTGCCAGCTCACCACAGGGGGTAGAGTCACCCCTCCACTTT.